The source of this TCR beta chain is a study of blood T cell repertoires in COVID-19. V lost 4 bases, J lost 1 base, and 4 bases stayed unmatched. The CDR3 has 15 residues. CDR1 is MNHEY, CDR2 SMNVEV, per germline (reference sequence). The protocol was immunoSEQ multiplex PCR, while the TCRdb copy is restricted to in-frame clones and leaves out a portion. The table includes under 50,000 clones, approximately 84% detected once. Specimen: peripheral blood. This receptor was identified in a middle-aged man with active COVID-19. V usage is TRBV27 and J usage is TRBJ1-3; TRBD1 matches 7 bases. The CDR3 spells CASSSTGQSGNTIYF. CDR3 nucleotides: TGTGCCAGCAGTTCGACAGGGCAATCTGGAAACACCATATATTTT.